What follows is one TCR beta chain and its context. What it binds is not known. This CDR3 is built from 14 residues. Germline CDR1 and CDR2: SGHAT and FQNNGV. V dropped 5 bases and J dropped 0 bases, with 8 bases sitting between them. These data originate in a study of post-analysis software for immune sequencing data. Overall study context: Relapsing-remitting, secondary progressive and progressive-relapsing multiple sclerosis courses were included.

Study conclusions and caveats: Among 5 or 6 TRBV segments more frequent in patients than controls were TRBV5-6, TRBV5-1 and TRBV20-1. Those samples that were prepared in the same batch co-clustered strongly by F measure. Significantly decreased normalized Chao1 diversity was recorded for multiple sclerosis patients relative to controls.

Unique molecular identifiers were carried by the TCR beta cDNA libraries. TCRdb used MiXCR to reprocess the PCR reads, holding one entry per CDR3 protein. The sample has about 540,000 distinct CDR3 sequences; 30% to 40% are singletons. This chain links TRBV11-2 with TRBJ2-1; D is ambiguous. The sample taken for sequencing was blood. The TCR comes from a girl aged 2 to 17 with multiple sclerosis. CDR3 nucleotides: TGTGCCAGCAGCCTAAGGTACTCCTACAATGAGCAGTTCTTC. Protein product: CASSLRYSYNEQFF.